This T cell receptor (beta chain) derives from a study of CD8 T cells in ankylosing spondylitis. Study results and limitations: For ankylosing spondylitis blood, a TCR beta motif of 7 or 8 highly homologous variants appeared characteristic.

TCRdb used MiXCR to reprocess the 5' RACE reads, holding one entry per CDR3 protein. The sample lists more than 500,000 distinct CDR3 sequences, approximately 5% occurring once. In its sample, this clonotype was seen many times. Its antigen is still unknown. V lost 5 bases and J lost 4; bases outside the gene matches: 11. Looked up from germline, CDR1 is MDHEN and CDR2 is SYDVKM. This CDR3 spans 17 amino acids. The clonotype originates from a male donor with ankylosing spondylitis. What was sequenced was blood, either unsorted or a sorted T cell fraction (not recorded which). The rearrangement links TRBV28 to TRBJ1-1; the match to TRBD1 covers 12 bases. In DNA, the CDR3 is TGTGCCAGCAGTCTGGGGACAGGGGGCAGCGAGGGCACTGAAGCTTTCTTT. It codes for CASSLGTGGSEGTEAFF.